Shown below are 27 T cell receptor beta chains from a single sample sequenced in a study of blood T cell repertoires in COVID-19. Here immunoSEQ multiplex PCR was the method, and the copy in TCRdb shows in-frame clones only, minus some. This table holds about 230,000 clones, roughly 84% found once. Sequencing was carried out using peripheral blood. These TCRs come from a man in his forties with acute or convalescent COVID-19.

This clone was recorded a few times. The V and J genes are TRBV2 and TRBJ2-6; no firm D call. V was cut by 5 bases and J by 2 bases, with 10 bases left in between. The germline gives CDR1 SNHLY, CDR2 FYNNEI. The CDR3 has 15 residues. DNA of the CDR3: TGTGCCAGCAGTCCTGACATGACTGGGGCCAACGTCCTGACTTTC. Translation gives CASSPDMTGANVLTF. The whole variable domain, filled in from reference TRBV2 and TRBJ2-6, reads EPEVTQTPSHQVTQMGQEVILRCVPISNHLYFYWYRQILGQKVEFLVSFYNNEISEKSEIFDDQFSVERPDGSNFTLKIRSTKLEDSAMYFCASSPDMTGANVLTFGAGSRLTVL.

J is TRBJ1-6 and V is TRBV7-3; D gene uncertain. The CDR3 extends over 13 amino acids. From germline, CDR1 is SGHTA and CDR2 FQGTGA. With 1 base removed from V and 8 bases from J, the gap between germline ends came to 6 bases. In nucleotides, the CDR3 is TGTGCCAGCAGCTTAATCCCAGATTCACCCCTCCACTTT. Translated, it gives CASSLIPDSPLHF.

The V gene is TRBV7-2, the J gene TRBJ2-7; the D gene is possibly TRBD1 (5 bases). This CDR3 is built from 15 residues. Germline assignment: CDR1 SGHTA and CDR2 FQGNSA. Trimming took 1 base from V and 5 from J, leaving 15 bases between them. This chain's CDR3 is CASSLGFSGMNEQYF. DNA for the CDR3: TGTGCCAGCAGCTTAGGTTTTTCAGGGATGAACGAGCAGTACTTC.

J is TRBJ1-2 and V is TRBV3-1 (or the pseudogene TRBV3-2); a weak D match, TRBD1 (6 bases). The germline V and J ends were trimmed by 2 bases and 4 bases, with 11 bases remaining between them. This CDR3 has 14 residues. Per germline, CDR1 LGHDT and CDR2 YNNKEL (reference sequence). The CDR3 coding sequence is TGTGCCAGCAGCCAAACAGGGCCTCCCTATGGCTACACCTTC. Its protein is CASSQTGPPYGYTF.

This sequence joins TRBV2 and TRBJ2-3, with D possibly TRBD2 on 7 matching bases. The germline CDR1 and CDR2 sequences are SNHLY and FYNNEI. This CDR3 is built from 14 residues. V dropped 7 bases and J dropped 2 bases, with 13 bases sitting between them. The CDR3: CASNGGPTTDTQYF. The CDR3 region has the DNA TGTGCCAGCAACGGGGGGCCTACCACAGATACGCAGTATTTT. Together with reference TRBV2 and TRBJ2-3, the CDR3 gives the full variable domain: EPEVTQTPSHQVTQMGQEVILRCVPISNHLYFYWYRQILGQKVEFLVSFYNNEISEKSEIFDDQFSVERPDGSNFTLKIRSTKLEDSAMYFCASNGGPTTDTQYFGPGTRLTVL.

Only one count was recorded for this clone. The V gene is TRBV4-2, the J gene TRBJ2-7; 9 bases fit TRBD1. The CDR3 runs to 17 residues. V gave up 3 bases and J gave up 3 bases; unmatched junction bases: 12. CDR1 LGHNA and CDR2 YNFKEQ come from the germline V gene. CDR3 loop: CASSHLIGTGNGYEQYF. The CDR3 DNA reads as TGTGCCAGCAGCCACCTGATCGGGACAGGGAACGGCTACGAGCAGTACTTC.

There are a few counts of this clone. The rearrangement links TRBV4-2 to TRBJ1-2; D is uncertain. Germline V gene lookup returns CDR1 LGHNA and CDR2 YNFKEQ. The V end was cut by 0 bases, the J end by 7 bases, with 12 bases between. CDR3 length equals 14 residues. The CDR3 DNA sequence: TGTGCCAGCAGCCAAGAAGGCAGGCGGGCTGGCTACACCTTC. It is translated as CASSQEGRRAGYTF.

The chain recombines TRBV11-2 with TRBJ1-2; no definite D call. Trimming shortened V by 0 bases and J by 4 bases, and 6 bases separated the two germline ends. CDR1 is SGHAT, CDR2 FQNNGV, per germline. The CDR3 is 13 amino acids. Here the CDR3 reads CASSLDSFYGYTF. The CDR3 DNA reads as TGTGCCAGCAGCTTAGATAGTTTCTATGGCTACACCTTC.

The rearrangement links TRBV5-1 to TRBJ2-2, with 9 positions matching TRBD1. V gave up 4 bases and J gave up 3 bases; unmatched junction bases: 4. Germline CDR1 SGHRS, CDR2 YFSETQ. CDR3 length: 15 amino acids. CDR3 amino acids: CASSRDRADTGELFF. The CDR3 DNA sequence: TGCGCCAGCAGCCGGGACAGGGCAGACACCGGGGAGCTGTTTTTT.

There are a few counts of this clone. The CDR3: CASSSRGARNEKLFF. The CDR3 DNA reads as TGTGCCAGCAGTTCCCGGGGTGCCCGGAATGAAAAACTGTTTTTT. The rearrangement links TRBV28 to TRBJ1-4; D call uncertain. Germline lookup yields CDR1 MDHEN and CDR2 SYDVKM. The V and J ends lost 4 bases and 5 bases respectively, with 14 bases between them. CDR3 length: 15 amino acids.

This chain links TRBV27 with TRBJ2-3; 14 bases map to TRBD2. Per germline, CDR1 MNHEY and CDR2 SMNVEV (reference sequence). J gave up 0 bases and V 3 bases, and 11 bases lay outside the gene matches. The CDR3 extends over 20 amino acids. CDR3 residues: CASSFLRLAGGPISTDTQYF. As DNA, the CDR3 is TGTGCCAGCAGTTTCCTCAGACTAGCGGGGGGGCCAATAAGCACAGATACGCAGTATTTT.

V and J are TRBV5-1 and TRBJ1-6; 11 positions match TRBD1. Germline V gene lookup returns CDR1 SGHRS and CDR2 YFSETQ. The CDR3 contains 14 residues. Trimming cost V 4 bases and J 10 bases; bases outside gene matches: 4. The CDR3 is CASSRDRGRSPLHF. The CDR3 coding sequence is TGCGCCAGCAGCCGGGACAGGGGGAGATCACCCCTCCACTTT.

The V and J genes are TRBV11-1 and TRBJ2-5; D may be TRBD2 (5 bases). There are 15 residues in the CDR3. CDR1 is SGHAT, CDR2 FQDESV, per germline (reference sequence). Trimming took 2 bases from V and 2 from J, leaving 12 bases between them. The CDR3 bases are TGTGCCAGCAGCTTAAGGTGGGGAGTACAAGAGACCCAGTACTTC. Translating gives CASSLRWGVQETQYF.

This clone was observed a single time. Other DNA sequences of this sample code for an identical CDR3. The chain carries TRBV2 and TRBJ2-7; tentatively, D is TRBD2 (5 bases). The CDR3 has 15 amino acids. The V end lost 0 bases, the J end lost 4 bases, and 13 bases lay between the germline ends. CDR1 is SNHLY and CDR2 is FYNNEI in the germline V gene. Written as DNA, the CDR3 is TGTGCCAGCAGTGAAGCGCGGGTGAGCTCTTACGAGCAGTACTTC. It codes for CASSEARVSSYEQYF.

This chain connects TRBV11-2 to TRBJ2-4, with 16 bases aligning to TRBD2. This CDR3 spans 19 amino acids. CDR1 is SGHAT and CDR2 is FQNNGV in the germline V gene. With V trimmed by 2 bases and J by 0 bases, 4 bases remained unmatched. The CDR3 sequence: CASSLQGTSGGVAKNIQYF. CDR3 bases: TGTGCCAGCAGCTTACAAGGGACTAGCGGGGGGGTAGCCAAAAACATTCAGTACTTC.

This chain links TRBV12-3 or TRBV12-4 with TRBJ2-1, with 8 bases aligning to TRBD2. Losses at the gene ends were 5 bases for V and 12 bases for J; bases not matched to a gene: 9. This CDR3 contains 13 residues. CDR3 region: CASSRGGRGGQFF. CDR3 DNA: TGTGCCAGCAGTCGCGGGGGGAGGGGCGGGCAGTTCTTC.

V usage is TRBV5-6 and J usage is TRBJ1-2; D ambiguous. The CDR3 is 13 residues long. Germline CDR1 is SGHDT and CDR2 is YYEEEE. V was trimmed by 4 bases and J by 8 bases, leaving 15 bases between them. The CDR3 DNA sequence: TGTGCCAGCAGCGCATCAGGCCGGTGGGGCTACACCTTC. Protein: CASSASGRWGYTF.

The chain joins TRBV7-4 to TRBJ1-1, with TRBD1 as a possible D gene (5 bases). CDR3 length: 16 residues. V was cut by 4 bases and J by 4 bases, with 19 bases left in between. Germline CDR1 SGHVT, CDR2 SQSDAQ. This CDR3 is CASSSLGGGSSTEAFF. The CDR3, as DNA: TGTGCCAGCAGCTCCCTGGGGGGAGGTAGTAGCACTGAAGCTTTCTTT.

This chain links TRBV28 with TRBJ2-3; TRBD2 is a possible D gene (6 bases). The CDR3 has 16 amino acids. From germline, CDR1 is MDHEN and CDR2 SYDVKM. The ends were cut back, 1 base at V and 2 bases at J, with 13 bases in the middle. CDR3 sequence reads: CASSLSSASFTDTQYF. CDR3 DNA: TGTGCCAGCAGTTTATCTAGCGCGTCTTTCACAGATACGCAGTATTTT.

A remark on this clone: Other nucleotide sequences from this sample produce the same CDR3. The chain employs TRBV5-1 and TRBJ2-7; D not certain. Germline V lookup: CDR1 SGHRS, CDR2 YFSETQ. The ends were cut back, 3 bases at V and 2 bases at J, with 3 bases in the middle. CDR3 size: 11 residues. DNA for the CDR3: TGCGCCAGCAGCTCAACCTACGAGCAGTACTTC. As protein: CASSSTYEQYF.

The V and J genes are TRBV3-1 (or the pseudogene TRBV3-2) and TRBJ2-3; 7 bases agree with TRBD2. The CDR3 has 16 residues. CDR1 and CDR2 from the germline V gene are LGHDT and YNNKEL (reference sequence). Trimming took 8 bases from V and 6 from J; bases not matched to a gene: 17. The CDR3 here is CASRMEAERGVDTQYF. The CDR3 DNA sequence: TGTGCCAGCCGCATGGAGGCGGAGCGGGGAGTGGATACGCAGTATTTT.

The rearrangement uses TRBV28 and TRBJ2-5, with D possibly TRBD2 on 6 matching bases. The CDR3 contains 13 residues. Germline CDR1 MDHEN, CDR2 SYDVKM. The V gene lost 5 bases and the J gene lost 2 bases, with 9 bases spanning the gap. CDR3 loop: CASSRDLQETQYF. The CDR3 DNA reads TGTGCCAGCAGTCGGGACTTACAAGAGACCCAGTACTTC.

The gene calls are TRBV9 and TRBJ1-5, with D possibly TRBD1 on 5 matching bases. Germline CDR1 and CDR2: SGDLS and YYNGEE. The V gene lost 3 bases and the J gene lost 5 bases, with 12 bases spanning the gap. The CDR3 length is 14 residues. The CDR3, as DNA: TGTGCCAGCAGCGCGGGGGGGGGAGATCAGCCCCAGCATTTT. It yields the protein CASSAGGGDQPQHF.

The chain employs TRBV5-1 and TRBJ1-6; D is possibly TRBD1 (5 bases). Trimming removed 5 bases at V and 9 bases at J, with 21 bases between. This CDR3 spans 16 amino acids. The germline V gene encodes CDR1 SGHRS and CDR2 YFSETQ. This CDR3 reads CASRTSPQGMGSPLHF. For the CDR3, the DNA is TGCGCCAGCAGAACTTCCCCTCAGGGTATGGGTTCACCCCTCCACTTT.

This clone turned up a few times. V gene TRBV4-1 combines with J gene TRBJ1-1; D unclear. Germline lookup yields CDR1 MGHRA and CDR2 YSYEKL. Trimming removed 4 bases from V and 2 bases from J, with 11 bases in between. This CDR3 is built from 14 residues. CDR3 nucleotides: TGCGCCAGCAGCCTCCTCGAGGGTAACACTGAAGCTTTCTTT. Translation: CASSLLEGNTEAFF.

The chain recombines TRBV12-3 or TRBV12-4 with TRBJ1-4; D is uncertain. With 6 bases removed from V and 7 bases from J, the gap between germline ends came to 12 bases. This CDR3 has 13 residues. This CDR3 is CASRRGAPEKLFF. The DNA for the CDR3 is TGTGCCAGCAGGCGTGGAGCGCCTGAAAAACTGTTTTTT.

This chain links TRBV2 with TRBJ1-2, with a weak D call TRBD1 (5 bases). Per germline, CDR1 SNHLY and CDR2 FYNNEI. Trimming removed 1 base from V and 8 bases from J, with 17 bases in between. CDR3 size: 15 residues. In DNA, the CDR3 is TGTGCCAGCAGTGAAGACGGCAGGGAATGGGAAGGCTACACCTTC. This translates into CASSEDGREWEGYTF.